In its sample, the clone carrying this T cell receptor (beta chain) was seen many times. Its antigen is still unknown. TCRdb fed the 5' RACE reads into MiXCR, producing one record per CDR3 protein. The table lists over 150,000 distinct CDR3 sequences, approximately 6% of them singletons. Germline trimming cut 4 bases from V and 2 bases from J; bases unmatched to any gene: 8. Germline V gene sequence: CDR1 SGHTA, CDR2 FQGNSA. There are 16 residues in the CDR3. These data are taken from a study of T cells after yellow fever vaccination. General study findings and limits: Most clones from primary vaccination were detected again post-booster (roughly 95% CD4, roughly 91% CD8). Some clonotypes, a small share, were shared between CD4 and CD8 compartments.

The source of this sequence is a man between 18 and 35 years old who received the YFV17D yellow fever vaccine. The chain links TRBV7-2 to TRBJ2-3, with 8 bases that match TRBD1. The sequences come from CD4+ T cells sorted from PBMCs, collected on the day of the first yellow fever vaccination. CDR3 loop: CASSSGTGAITDTQYF. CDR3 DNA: TGTGCCAGCAGCTCCGGGACAGGCGCTATCACAGATACGCAGTATTTT.